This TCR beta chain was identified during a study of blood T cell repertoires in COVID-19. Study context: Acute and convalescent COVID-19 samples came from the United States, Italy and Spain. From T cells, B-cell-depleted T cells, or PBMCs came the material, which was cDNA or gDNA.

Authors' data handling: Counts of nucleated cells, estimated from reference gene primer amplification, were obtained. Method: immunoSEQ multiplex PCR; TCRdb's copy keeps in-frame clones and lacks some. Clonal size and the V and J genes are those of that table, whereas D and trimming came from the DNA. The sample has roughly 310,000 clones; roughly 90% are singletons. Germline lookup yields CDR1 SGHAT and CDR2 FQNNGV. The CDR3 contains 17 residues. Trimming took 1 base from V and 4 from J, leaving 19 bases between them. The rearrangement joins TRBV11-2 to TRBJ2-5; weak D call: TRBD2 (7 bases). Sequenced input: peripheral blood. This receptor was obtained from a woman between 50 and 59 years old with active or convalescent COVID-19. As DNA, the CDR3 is TGTGCCAGCAGCTTAGTACCGGGGGGCTCAACCGGAGAGACCCAGTACTTC. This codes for CASSLVPGGSTGETQYF.